This is a list of T cell receptor beta chains from one sample in a study of T cells after yellow fever vaccination. TCRdb itself ran the 5' RACE reads through MiXCR, one entry per CDR3 protein. The table includes 300,000 or so distinct CDR3 sequences, roughly 7.5% detected once. The sample here was PBMCs, taken about 41 days after the first yellow fever vaccination. The receptors were sampled from a man younger than 30 who received the YFV17D yellow fever vaccine. Both conserved end residues are part of each CDR3. Fields, in order: J gene, D gene, V gene, clone size, CDR3 DNA, CDR3 protein. D genes are given only for firm matches. Some rows mark clone size as missing; the rest say once, few, many or name a class of expanded clone.

J: TRBJ2-1
D: TRBD1
V: TRBV6-4
size: many
DNA: TGTGCCAGCAGTCGCTCGGGACAGGCAAACGATGAGCAGTTCTTC
CDR3: CASSRSGQANDEQFF

J: TRBJ1-2
D: TRBD1
V: TRBV12-3/TRBV12-4
size: many
DNA: TGTGCCAGCGGGGACAGTACTAACTATGGCTACACCTTC
CDR3: CASGDSTNYGYTF

J: TRBJ1-2
D: NA
V: TRBV28
size: few
DNA: TGTGCCAGCAGTTTTTCCAGCTATGGCTACACCTTC
CDR3: CASSFSSYGYTF

J: TRBJ2-1
D: NA
V: TRBV6-1
size: few
DNA: TGTGCCAGCAGGGACGGGGGAGGGGGGTATGAGCAGTTCTTC
CDR3: CASRDGGGGYEQFF

J: TRBJ2-7
D: NA
V: TRBV29-1
size: few
DNA: TGCAGCGTTGACCGGGCAGGAACCTACGAGCAGTACTTC
CDR3: CSVDRAGTYEQYF

J: TRBJ2-3
D: TRBD1
V: TRBV6-1
size: few
DNA: TGTGCCAGCAGTGGTACAGGGGGAACGGGAGATACGCAGTATTTT
CDR3: CASSGTGGTGDTQYF

J: TRBJ2-1
D: TRBD2
V: TRBV12-3/TRBV12-4
size: NA
DNA: TGTGCCAGCACCCTCCGGGGGGGGTACAATGAGCAGTTCTTC
CDR3: CASTLRGGYNEQFF

J: TRBJ1-2
D: TRBD1
V: TRBV6-6
size: few
DNA: TGTGCCAGCAGGACAGGGGAAGGCTACACCTTC
CDR3: CASRTGEGYTF

J: TRBJ2-1
D: NA
V: TRBV19
size: NA
DNA: TGTGCCAGTAAGAGTTCGGGGAGCTCCTACAATGAGCAGTTCTTC
CDR3: CASKSSGSSYNEQFF

J: TRBJ2-4
D: NA
V: TRBV12-3/TRBV12-4
size: NA
DNA: TGTGCCAGCAGTTTAAGTCATCGGGGGCCGGGGGCGAGACGCACAAAAAACATTCAGTACTTC
CDR3: CASSLSHRGPGARRTKNIQYF

J: TRBJ1-3
D: NA
V: TRBV30
size: NA
DNA: TGTGCCTGGAGCCCCGGGGCCCACACCATATATTTT
CDR3: CAWSPGAHTIYF

J: TRBJ1-1
D: NA
V: TRBV5-1
size: NA
DNA: TGCGCCAGCAGCTACCGACAGAACACTGAAGCTTTCTTT
CDR3: CASSYRQNTEAFF

J: TRBJ2-1
D: TRBD2
V: TRBV4-1
size: many
DNA: TGCGCCAGCAGGCCTCTGACTAGCGGGGGCATCAAGGAGCAGTTCTTC
CDR3: CASRPLTSGGIKEQFF

J: TRBJ2-2
D: NA
V: TRBV4-3
size: few
DNA: TGCGCCAGCAGCCCAGCGGAGGCCGGGGAGCTGTTTTTT
CDR3: CASSPAEAGELFF

J: TRBJ1-1
D: NA
V: TRBV20-1
size: NA
DNA: TGCAGTGCTAGAGTTGGACTGACGAACACTGAAGCTTTCTTT
CDR3: CSARVGLTNTEAFF

J: TRBJ2-5
D: NA
V: TRBV14
size: NA
DNA: TGTGCCAGCAGCGAACGGGGGACCCAGTACTTC
CDR3: CASSERGTQYF

J: TRBJ1-2
D: TRBD1
V: TRBV29-1
size: NA
DNA: TGCAGCGTTGATATAGGGGGCCTGGATGGCTACACCTTC
CDR3: CSVDIGGLDGYTF

J: TRBJ2-1
D: TRBD2
V: TRBV5-4
size: NA
DNA: TGTGCCAGCAGCTTGATAGGTCGGGGGGGAGAAAATGAGCAGTTCTTC
CDR3: CASSLIGRGGENEQFF

J: TRBJ2-1
D: TRBD2
V: TRBV5-1
size: NA
DNA: TGCGCCAGCAGCTTGGTTCGGGCTAGCGGGGGGCCAGTTGATGAGCAGTTCTTC
CDR3: CASSLVRASGGPVDEQFF

J: TRBJ2-5
D: TRBD2
V: TRBV7-3
size: few
DNA: TGTGCCAGCAGCCCCGAGGCTAGCGGGGGCCTCGCGACCCAGTACTTC
CDR3: CASSPEASGGLATQYF

J: TRBJ1-5
D: NA
V: TRBV7-2
size: NA
DNA: TGTGCCAGCAGCTTCTCAGGCAATAGCAATCAGCCCCAGCATTTT
CDR3: CASSFSGNSNQPQHF

J: TRBJ2-1
D: TRBD1
V: TRBV7-8
size: few
DNA: TGTGCCAGCAGCTCGTACAGGGGAGACGAGCAGTTCTTC
CDR3: CASSSYRGDEQFF

J: TRBJ2-5
D: TRBD2
V: TRBV5-1
size: NA
DNA: TGCGCCAGCAGCTTGAGGCCTAGCGGGGTCCAAGAGACCCAGTACTTC
CDR3: CASSLRPSGVQETQYF

J: TRBJ1-2
D: NA
V: TRBV28
size: NA
DNA: TGTGCCAGCAGTTTATGGGGGGGTGGCTACACCTTC
CDR3: CASSLWGGGYTF

J: TRBJ2-2
D: NA
V: TRBV12-3/TRBV12-4
size: few
DNA: TGTGCCAGCAGACGCCAAGCAACTTACACCGGGGAGCTGTTTTTT
CDR3: CASRRQATYTGELFF

J: TRBJ2-3
D: TRBD1
V: TRBV5-4
size: NA
DNA: TGTGCCAGCAGCTTGCAAGGGGGCCGGCGTCCGGATACGCAGTATTTT
CDR3: CASSLQGGRRPDTQYF

J: TRBJ1-3
D: NA
V: TRBV7-9
size: few
DNA: TGTGCCAGCAGACGCGGACGGACCTCTGGAAACACCATATATTTT
CDR3: CASRRGRTSGNTIYF

J: TRBJ1-5
D: NA
V: TRBV6-2/TRBV6-3
size: few
DNA: TGTGCCAGCAGTGAGACAACTTATCAGCCCCAGCATTTT
CDR3: CASSETTYQPQHF

J: TRBJ1-6
D: TRBD1
V: TRBV5-1
size: NA
DNA: TGCGCCAGCAGCCCGGGGGACCGGGACAGGACTTCACCCCTCCACTTT
CDR3: CASSPGDRDRTSPLHF

J: TRBJ2-1
D: NA
V: TRBV7-9
size: NA
DNA: TGTGCCAGCAGCTTAGGAACTTATGAGCAGTTCTTC
CDR3: CASSLGTYEQFF

J: TRBJ2-1
D: NA
V: TRBV19
size: few
DNA: TGTGCCAGTAGTATAAGTGGCTCACCGAATGAGCAGTTCTTC
CDR3: CASSISGSPNEQFF

J: TRBJ2-6
D: NA
V: TRBV5-1
size: few
DNA: TGCGCCAGCAGCTTTGGCTCTGGGGCCAACGTCCTGACTTTC
CDR3: CASSFGSGANVLTF

J: TRBJ2-1
D: NA
V: TRBV4-1
size: NA
DNA: TGCGCCAGCAGCCCCCGCGAGGTAGCTTCAAAAAACAATGAGCAGTTCTTC
CDR3: CASSPREVASKNNEQFF

J: TRBJ1-5
D: NA
V: TRBV5-6
size: many
DNA: TGTGCCAGCAGCTTGGGAAGAGGGGCCCAGCCCCAGCATTTT
CDR3: CASSLGRGAQPQHF

J: TRBJ2-1
D: NA
V: TRBV7-9
size: NA
DNA: TGTGCCAGCCCGTCCCCGGCACATGAGCAGTTCTTC
CDR3: CASPSPAHEQFF

J: TRBJ1-6
D: TRBD1
V: TRBV28
size: NA
DNA: TGTGCCAGCAGTTTTCGACAGGGACTTAGCTCCTATAATTCACCCCTCCACTTT
CDR3: CASSFRQGLSSYNSPLHF

J: TRBJ2-1
D: TRBD1
V: TRBV28
size: NA
DNA: TGTGCCAGCAAACGAACCGGGACAGGCAGCGACAATGAGCAGTTCTTC
CDR3: CASKRTGTGSDNEQFF

J: TRBJ1-3
D: NA
V: TRBV12-3/TRBV12-4
size: NA
DNA: TGTGCCAGCAGGGGGGTTGGAAACACCATATATTTT
CDR3: CASRGVGNTIYF

J: TRBJ2-3
D: TRBD2
V: TRBV12-3/TRBV12-4
size: NA
DNA: TGTGCCATAGCACGCGGGGGGGTCACAGATACGCAGTATTTT
CDR3: CAIARGGVTDTQYF

J: TRBJ2-2
D: TRBD2
V: TRBV5-6
size: few
DNA: TGTGCCAGCAGCTTTCCGGGACTAGCGGTAGGGGAGCTGTTTTTT
CDR3: CASSFPGLAVGELFF

J: TRBJ2-5
D: NA
V: TRBV7-9
size: NA
DNA: TGTGCCAGCAGCTTAGTAGGTAGCCGTTCCGAGACCCAGTACTTC
CDR3: CASSLVGSRSETQYF

J: TRBJ1-6
D: TRBD1
V: TRBV7-8
size: few
DNA: TGTGCCAGCAGCTTAGTCCGGACAGGGGCCGGGAATTCACCCCTCCACTTT
CDR3: CASSLVRTGAGNSPLHF

J: TRBJ2-5
D: TRBD1
V: TRBV27
size: NA
DNA: TGTGCCAGCAGGGGGACAGGGAAAGAGACCCAGTACTTC
CDR3: CASRGTGKETQYF

J: TRBJ2-5
D: NA
V: TRBV20-1
size: many
DNA: TGCAGTGCTAGACAGGATGACCAAGAGACCCAGTACTTC
CDR3: CSARQDDQETQYF

J: TRBJ1-6
D: TRBD1
V: TRBV4-2
size: few
DNA: TGTGCCAGCAGCCAAACCGGGACAGGGTGGACACCCCTCCACTTT
CDR3: CASSQTGTGWTPLHF

J: TRBJ1-5
D: NA
V: TRBV20-1
size: NA
DNA: TGCAGTGCTGTGGACAGTTTCGGTCAGCCCCAGCATTTT
CDR3: CSAVDSFGQPQHF

J: TRBJ2-7
D: NA
V: TRBV4-3
size: NA
DNA: TGCGCCAGCAGGAGATGGGACAAGGCGTGGGACGAGCAGTACTTC
CDR3: CASRRWDKAWDEQYF

J: TRBJ1-5
D: TRBD1
V: TRBV27
size: few
DNA: TGTGCCAGCAGTTTATCGGCCAGGGGGGCTTTCTTTGGCAATCAGCCCCAGCATTTT
CDR3: CASSLSARGAFFGNQPQHF

J: TRBJ1-2
D: NA
V: TRBV14
size: few
DNA: TGTGCCAGCAGCCAAGATCATCGCGGAACTAACTATGGCTACACCTTC
CDR3: CASSQDHRGTNYGYTF

J: TRBJ1-2
D: NA
V: TRBV7-9
size: few
DNA: TGTGCCAGCAGCATCGAAAGGGGGTATGGCTACACCTTC
CDR3: CASSIERGYGYTF